Below are 3 T cell receptor beta chains sequenced from a single sample in a study of identical twins. A single record per CDR3 protein comes from TCRdb applying MiXCR to the 5' RACE reads. The sample lists fewer than 250,000 distinct CDR3 sequences, about 7.5% occurring once. In addition, the sample was reused for a study of yellow fever vaccine responses in identical twins.

The sequencing input was CD8+ T cells sorted from blood. The source is a woman between 18 and 30 years old in good health.

The chain joins TRBV9 to TRBJ2-3; the D is unclear. The germline V gene has CDR1 SGDLS and CDR2 YYNGEE. The CDR3 contains 14 residues. V dropped 0 bases and J dropped 4 bases, with 9 bases sitting between them. The CDR3 sequence is CASSVEALSDTQYF. DNA of the CDR3: TGTGCCAGCAGCGTAGAGGCCTTATCAGATACGCAGTATTTT.

This chain joins TRBV12-3 or TRBV12-4 and TRBJ2-1, with TRBD2 matching 10 bases. The CDR3 is made up of 15 amino acids. Losses at the gene ends were 2 bases for V and 7 bases for J; bases not matched to a gene: 5. Here the CDR3 reads CASSLYLAGVNEQFF. As DNA, the CDR3 is TGTGCCAGCAGTTTATACCTAGCGGGAGTAAATGAGCAGTTCTTC.

This clonotype came up many times. The V call is TRBV6-1, the J call TRBJ1-1; 10 nucleotides match TRBD1. Germline V lookup: CDR1 MNHNS, CDR2 SASEGT. This CDR3 has 14 residues. The trim removed 8 bases at V and 0 bases at J, leaving 3 bases unmatched. CDR3 sequence (DNA): TGTGCCAGCGGGACAGGGGTGGTGAACACTGAAGCTTTCTTT. The encoded protein is CASGTGVVNTEAFF.